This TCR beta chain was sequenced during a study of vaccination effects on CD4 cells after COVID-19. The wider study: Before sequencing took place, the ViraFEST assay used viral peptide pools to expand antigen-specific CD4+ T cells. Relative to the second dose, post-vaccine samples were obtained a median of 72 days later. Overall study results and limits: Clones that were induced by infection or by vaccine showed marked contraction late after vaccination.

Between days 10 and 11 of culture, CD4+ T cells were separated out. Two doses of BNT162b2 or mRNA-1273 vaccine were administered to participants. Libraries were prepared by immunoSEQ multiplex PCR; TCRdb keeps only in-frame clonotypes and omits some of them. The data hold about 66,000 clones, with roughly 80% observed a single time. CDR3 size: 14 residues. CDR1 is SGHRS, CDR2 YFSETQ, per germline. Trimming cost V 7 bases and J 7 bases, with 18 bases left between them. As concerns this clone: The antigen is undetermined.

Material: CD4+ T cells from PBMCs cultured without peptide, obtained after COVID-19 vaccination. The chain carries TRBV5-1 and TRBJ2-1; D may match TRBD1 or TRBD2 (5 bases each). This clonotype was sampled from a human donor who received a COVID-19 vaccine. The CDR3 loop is CASGDGTVLNEQFF. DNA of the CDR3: TGCGCCAGCGGGGACGGGACGGTGTTGAATGAGCAGTTCTTC.